A selection of T cell receptor beta chains follows, all from one sample in a study of CD8 T cells in Susac syndrome. TCRdb recomputed calls from the immunoSEQ multiplex PCR reads with MiXCR, one row per CDR3 protein. The sample includes about 110,000 distinct CDR3 sequences, about 95% of them seen just once. Sequenced material: CD4+ T cells from PBMCs. The receptors here all came from a human donor in good health. Each CDR3 is given with its conserved first and last residue. Fields, in order: J gene, clone size, D gene, V gene, CDR3 length, CDR3 protein, CDR3 DNA. A D gene is named only where the DNA matches it firmly. The size entry is marked missing in some rows and otherwise reads once, few, many or a size class.

j_call: TRBJ2-5
clone_size: .
d_call: TRBD1
v_call: TRBV28
cdr3_length: 15
cdr3_aa: CATGPTGGLGETQYF
cdr3_nt: TGTGCCACCGGGCCGACAGGGGGCCTGGGAGAGACCCAGTACTTC

j_call: TRBJ1-2
clone_size: .
d_call: TRBD1
v_call: TRBV3-1
cdr3_length: 14
cdr3_aa: CASSQAQGNYGYTF
cdr3_nt: TGTGCCAGCAGCCAGGCACAGGGGAACTATGGCTACACCTTC

j_call: TRBJ2-4
clone_size: .
d_call: TRBD1
v_call: TRBV18
cdr3_length: 17
cdr3_aa: CASSPSRDRLAKNIQYF
cdr3_nt: TGTGCCAGCTCACCGAGTCGGGACAGACTAGCCAAAAACATTCAGTACTTC

j_call: TRBJ2-7
clone_size: .
d_call: TRBD2
v_call: TRBV20-1
cdr3_length: 14
cdr3_aa: CSASAGGRALEQYF
cdr3_nt: TGCAGTGCTAGCGCGGGCGGGAGGGCCCTCGAGCAGTACTTC

j_call: TRBJ2-5
clone_size: few
d_call: .
v_call: TRBV30
cdr3_length: 12
cdr3_aa: CAWSAEQETQYF
cdr3_nt: TGTGCCTGGAGTGCAGAGCAAGAGACCCAGTACTTC

j_call: TRBJ1-6
clone_size: .
d_call: .
v_call: TRBV27
cdr3_length: 13
cdr3_aa: CASRGGGGSPLHF
cdr3_nt: TGTGCCAGCAGGGGAGGGGGTGGATCACCCCTCCACTTT

j_call: TRBJ1-1
clone_size: .
d_call: .
v_call: TRBV14
cdr3_length: 15
cdr3_aa: CASSLLGGANTEAFF
cdr3_nt: TGTGCCAGCAGCCTTCTAGGGGGGGCGAACACTGAAGCTTTCTTT

j_call: TRBJ2-7
clone_size: .
d_call: TRBD1
v_call: TRBV5-6
cdr3_length: 14
cdr3_aa: CASSPGTGIYEQYF
cdr3_nt: TGTGCCAGCAGCCCCGGGACAGGAATCTACGAGCAGTACTTC

j_call: TRBJ2-7
clone_size: .
d_call: .
v_call: TRBV4-1
cdr3_length: 15
cdr3_aa: CASSQPGRVSYEQYF
cdr3_nt: TGCGCCAGCAGCCAACCTGGAAGAGTCTCCTACGAGCAGTACTTC

j_call: TRBJ1-5
clone_size: .
d_call: .
v_call: TRBV6-6
cdr3_length: 14
cdr3_aa: CASIRHQGGQPQHF
cdr3_nt: TGTGCCAGCATTAGACACCAGGGAGGTCAGCCCCAGCATTTT

j_call: TRBJ2-7
clone_size: .
d_call: TRBD2
v_call: TRBV4-1
cdr3_length: 16
cdr3_aa: CASSPFFLAGGREQYF
cdr3_nt: TGCGCCAGCAGCCCTTTCTTTCTAGCGGGGGGGCGAGAGCAGTACTTC

j_call: TRBJ1-2
clone_size: .
d_call: .
v_call: TRBV7-8
cdr3_length: 14
cdr3_aa: CASSAGSRNYGYTF
cdr3_nt: TGTGCCAGCAGCGCCGGATCGAGAAACTATGGCTACACCTTC

j_call: TRBJ1-2
clone_size: .
d_call: .
v_call: TRBV29-1
cdr3_length: 12
cdr3_aa: CSVDLQTYGYTF
cdr3_nt: TGCAGCGTTGATTTACAGACATATGGCTACACCTTC

j_call: TRBJ1-2
clone_size: .
d_call: .
v_call: TRBV20-1
cdr3_length: 15
cdr3_aa: CSARLNTGRSEGYTF
cdr3_nt: TGCAGTGCCAGGCTTAATACAGGGAGGTCGGAGGGCTACACCTTC

j_call: TRBJ2-2
clone_size: once
d_call: .
v_call: TRBV5-1
cdr3_length: 13
cdr3_aa: CASNSAYTGELFF
cdr3_nt: TGCGCCAGCAACTCTGCATACACCGGGGAGCTGTTTTTT

j_call: TRBJ2-7
clone_size: .
d_call: .
v_call: TRBV7-9
cdr3_length: 14
cdr3_aa: CASSLVATVDEQYF
cdr3_nt: TGTGCCAGCAGCTTAGTCGCGACAGTGGACGAGCAGTACTTC

j_call: TRBJ2-7
clone_size: once
d_call: .
v_call: TRBV5-6
cdr3_length: 12
cdr3_aa: CASSVPQGQQYF
cdr3_nt: TGTGCCAGCAGCGTACCACAGGGCCAGCAGTACTTC

j_call: TRBJ2-1
clone_size: .
d_call: .
v_call: TRBV20-1
cdr3_length: 13
cdr3_aa: CSASHPAPNEQFF
cdr3_nt: TGCAGTGCTAGTCATCCGGCCCCCAATGAGCAGTTCTTC

j_call: TRBJ2-5
clone_size: .
d_call: TRBD1
v_call: TRBV29-1
cdr3_length: 13
cdr3_aa: CSVNGQGAETQYF
cdr3_nt: TGCAGCGTCAACGGACAGGGGGCAGAGACCCAGTACTTC

j_call: TRBJ2-7
clone_size: .
d_call: TRBD2
v_call: TRBV5-1
cdr3_length: 14
cdr3_aa: CASSLVAGGDEQYF
cdr3_nt: TGCGCCAGCAGCTTGGTAGCGGGAGGGGACGAGCAGTACTTC

j_call: TRBJ2-3
clone_size: .
d_call: TRBD1
v_call: TRBV29-1
cdr3_length: 14
cdr3_aa: CSGKKTGGTDTQYF
cdr3_nt: TGCAGCGGAAAAAAGACAGGGGGGACAGATACGCAGTATTTT

j_call: TRBJ2-3
clone_size: .
d_call: .
v_call: TRBV7-3
cdr3_length: 14
cdr3_aa: CASSEQGRLDTQYF
cdr3_nt: TGTGCCAGCAGCGAACAGGGTAGGCTGGATACGCAGTATTTT

j_call: TRBJ2-2
clone_size: .
d_call: .
v_call: TRBV4-1
cdr3_length: 14
cdr3_aa: CASSFLGGTGELFF
cdr3_nt: TGCGCCAGCAGCTTCCTAGGTGGCACCGGGGAGCTGTTTTTT

j_call: TRBJ2-3
clone_size: .
d_call: .
v_call: TRBV2
cdr3_length: 17
cdr3_aa: CASSELTPGQSTDTQYF
cdr3_nt: TGTGCCAGCAGTGAATTAACCCCCGGACAAAGCACAGATACGCAGTATTTT